Listed below are T cell receptor beta chains from one sample, sequenced in a study of vaccination and CD4 T cells after COVID-19. No antigen has been assigned to these receptors. Using its own MiXCR run on the PCR reads, TCRdb lists one record per CDR3 protein. This sample has under 25,000 distinct CDR3 sequences; approximately 40% occur once, and the top ten carry more than 7%. The sample was CD4+ T cells from blood, cultured in vitro, taken after SARS-CoV-2 vaccination. The receptor source for this set is a human donor who had recovered from COVID-19. CDR3s include the opening cysteine and the closing phenylalanine or tryptophan. A D gene is named only where the DNA matches it firmly. The size of a clone is reported for some rows only, either as once, few or many, or as a class for expanded clones.

>TRBD1|.|TRBV6-5|15|TRBJ1-6
CASSSGGQGRETLHF
TGTGCCAGCAGTTCGGGAGGACAGGGGAGAGAGACCCTCCACTTT
>.|once|TRBV6-2/TRBV6-3|15|TRBJ2-7
CASSYRVREPGEQYF
TGTGCCAGCAGTTACAGGGTCCGGGAGCCGGGGGAGCAGTACTTC
>TRBD2|.|TRBV7-8|16|TRBJ2-1
CASSATLAGGPNEQFF
TGTGCCAGCAGCGCCACACTTGCGGGGGGGCCCAATGAGCAGTTCTTC
>TRBD1|.|TRBV15|16|TRBJ2-2
CATRDRGRRGTGELFF
TGTGCCACTAGGGACAGGGGGCGCCGAGGTACCGGGGAGCTGTTTTTT
>.|.|TRBV11-2|16|TRBJ1-1
CASSRRTARLNTEAFF
TGTGCCAGCAGCCGCCGGACAGCAAGACTGAACACTGAAGCTTTCTTT
>TRBD2|.|TRBV28|18|TRBJ2-1
CASSPVTSGRAVHNEQFF
TGTGCCAGCAGCCCCGTGACTAGCGGGAGGGCCGTCCACAATGAGCAGTTCTTC
>.|.|TRBV6-1|14|TRBJ1-3
CASNPTGAGNTIYF
TGTGCCAGCAACCCTACAGGAGCTGGAAACACCATATATTTT
>.|few|TRBV7-3|14|TRBJ2-5
CASSLNSNQETQYF
TGTGCCAGCAGCTTAAACTCTAACCAAGAGACCCAGTACTTC
>.|.|TRBV7-2|12|TRBJ2-3
CASSLITDTQYF
TGTGCCAGCAGCCTGATCACAGATACGCAGTATTTT
>TRBD1|.|TRBV5-4|14|TRBJ1-2
CASSPRQGIHGYTF
TGTGCCAGCAGCCCAAGACAGGGTATCCATGGCTACACCTTC
>.|.|TRBV25-1|13|TRBJ1-1
CASSEAVRASAFF
TGTGCCAGCAGTGAAGCCGTGCGGGCTTCAGCTTTCTTT
>.|.|TRBV12-3/TRBV12-4|15|TRBJ1-6
CASREDGTLNSPLHF
TGTGCCAGCAGGGAGGACGGGACGCTAAATTCACCCCTCCACTTT
>TRBD1|.|TRBV2|15|TRBJ2-5
CASSPTGVRGETQYF
TGTGCCAGCAGCCCTACAGGGGTCAGGGGGGAGACCCAGTACTTC
>TRBD1|few|TRBV6-1|13|TRBJ1-1
CASSGTGSTEAFF
TGTGCCAGCAGTGGGACAGGATCCACTGAAGCTTTCTTT
>.|once|TRBV19|13|TRBJ1-3
CASSSFSGNTIYF
TGTGCCAGTAGTTCGTTCTCTGGAAACACCATATATTTT
>.|.|TRBV23-1|11|TRBJ1-1
CASSFWWRAFF
TGCGCCAGCAGTTTTTGGTGGAGGGCTTTCTTT
>.|few|TRBV7-9|17|TRBJ1-2
CASSLWGGVEINYGYTF
TGTGCCAGCAGCTTATGGGGCGGAGTAGAGATTAACTATGGCTACACCTTC
>.|few|TRBV27|15|TRBJ1-2
CASSFTGLSNYGYTF
TGTGCCAGCAGTTTTACGGGACTCAGTAACTATGGCTACACCTTC
>.|.|TRBV20-1|11|TRBJ2-7
CSARAPGGSYF
TGCAGTGCTAGGGCTCCGGGGGGCTCATACTTC
>.|.|TRBV6-1|15|TRBJ1-1
CASSEAARVNAEAFF
TGTGCCAGCAGTGAAGCAGCTCGGGTGAACGCTGAAGCTTTCTTT
>TRBD1|few|TRBV6-2/TRBV6-3|15|TRBJ1-5
CASSYLDRGYQPQHF
TGTGCCAGCAGTTACCTGGACAGGGGTTATCAGCCCCAGCATTTT
>.|few|TRBV2|11|TRBJ1-1
CASSAGAEAFF
TGTGCCAGCAGTGCAGGAGCTGAAGCTTTCTTT
>.|.|TRBV5-4|14|TRBJ1-6
CASSKGTTDSPLHF
TGTGCCAGCAGCAAAGGGACAACAGATTCACCCCTCCACTTT
>.|once|TRBV7-2|16|TRBJ1-3
CASSLEEGGSGYTIYF
TGTGCCAGCAGCTTAGAAGAGGGGGGTAGCGGTTACACCATATATTTT
>.|few|TRBV6-1|13|TRBJ1-2
CASSVTGIYGYTF
TGTGCCAGCAGTGTAACAGGGATCTATGGCTACACCTTC
>.|.|TRBV20-1|14|TRBJ1-1
CSANGQHSKAEAFF
TGCAGTGCAAATGGTCAACACAGCAAGGCTGAAGCTTTCTTT